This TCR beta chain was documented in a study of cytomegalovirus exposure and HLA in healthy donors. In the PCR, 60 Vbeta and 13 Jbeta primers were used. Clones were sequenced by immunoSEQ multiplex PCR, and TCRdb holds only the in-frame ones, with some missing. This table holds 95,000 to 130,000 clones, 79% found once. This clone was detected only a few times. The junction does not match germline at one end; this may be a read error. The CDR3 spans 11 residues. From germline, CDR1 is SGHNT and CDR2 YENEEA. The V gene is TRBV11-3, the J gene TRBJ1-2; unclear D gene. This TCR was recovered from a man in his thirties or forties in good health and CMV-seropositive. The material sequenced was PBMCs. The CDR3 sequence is CASSLGRSIFF. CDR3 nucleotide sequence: TGTGCCAGCAGCTTAGGGAGATCCATCTTCTTC.